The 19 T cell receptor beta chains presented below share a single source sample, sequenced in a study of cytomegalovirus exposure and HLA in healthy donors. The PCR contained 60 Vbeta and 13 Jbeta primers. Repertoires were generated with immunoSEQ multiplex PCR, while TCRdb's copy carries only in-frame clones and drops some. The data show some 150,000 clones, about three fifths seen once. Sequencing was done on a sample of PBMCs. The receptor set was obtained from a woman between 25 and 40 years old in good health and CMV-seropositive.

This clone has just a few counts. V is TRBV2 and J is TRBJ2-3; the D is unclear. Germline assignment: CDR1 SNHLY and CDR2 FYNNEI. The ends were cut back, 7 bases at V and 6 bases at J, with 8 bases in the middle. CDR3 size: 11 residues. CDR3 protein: CASTYSDTQYF. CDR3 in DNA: TGTGCCAGCACTTACAGCGATACGCAGTATTTT.

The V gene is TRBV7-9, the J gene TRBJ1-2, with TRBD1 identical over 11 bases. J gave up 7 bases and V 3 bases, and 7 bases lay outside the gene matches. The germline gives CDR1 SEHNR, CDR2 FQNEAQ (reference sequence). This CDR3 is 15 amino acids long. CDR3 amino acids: CASSFIGQGARGYTF. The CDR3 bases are TGTGCCAGCAGCTTTATAGGACAGGGGGCGCGTGGCTACACCTTC.

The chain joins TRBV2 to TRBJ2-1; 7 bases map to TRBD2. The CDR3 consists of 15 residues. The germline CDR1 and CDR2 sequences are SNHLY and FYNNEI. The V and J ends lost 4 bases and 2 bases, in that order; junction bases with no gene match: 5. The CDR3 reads CASSGSGAPYNEQFF. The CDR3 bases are TGTGCCAGCAGTGGAAGCGGGGCCCCCTACAATGAGCAGTTCTTC.

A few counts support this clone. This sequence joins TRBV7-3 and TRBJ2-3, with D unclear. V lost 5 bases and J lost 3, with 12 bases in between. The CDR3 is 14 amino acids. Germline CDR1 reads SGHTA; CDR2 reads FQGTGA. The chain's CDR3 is CASSPWAMTDTQYF. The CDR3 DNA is TGTGCCAGCAGCCCATGGGCGATGACAGATACGCAGTATTTT.

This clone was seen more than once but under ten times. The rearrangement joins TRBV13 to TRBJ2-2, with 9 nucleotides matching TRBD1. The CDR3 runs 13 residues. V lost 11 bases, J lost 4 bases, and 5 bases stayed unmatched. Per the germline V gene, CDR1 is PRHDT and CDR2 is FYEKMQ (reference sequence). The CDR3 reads CAQGTGITGELFF. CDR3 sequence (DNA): TGTGCCCAAGGGACAGGGATCACCGGGGAGCTGTTTTTT.

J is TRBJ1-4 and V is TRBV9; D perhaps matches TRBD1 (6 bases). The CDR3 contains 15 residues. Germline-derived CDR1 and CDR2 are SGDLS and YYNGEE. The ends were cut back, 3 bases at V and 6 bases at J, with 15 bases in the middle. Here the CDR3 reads CASSARGGGYEKLFF. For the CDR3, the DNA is TGTGCCAGCAGCGCCCGTGGGGGGGGCTATGAAAAACTGTTTTTT. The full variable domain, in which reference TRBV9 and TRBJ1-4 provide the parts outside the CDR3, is DSGVTQTPKHLITATGQRVTLRCSPRSGDLSVYWYQQSLDQGLQFLIQYYNGEERAKGNILERFSAQQFPDLHSELNLSSLELGDSALYFCASSARGGGYEKLFFGSGTQLSVL.

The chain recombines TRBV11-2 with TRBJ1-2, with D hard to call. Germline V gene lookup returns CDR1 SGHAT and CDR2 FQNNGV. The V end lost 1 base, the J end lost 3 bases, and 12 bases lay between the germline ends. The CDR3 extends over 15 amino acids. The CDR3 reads CASSLGVGPDYGYTF. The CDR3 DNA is TGTGCCAGCAGCTTAGGAGTTGGGCCGGACTATGGCTACACCTTC.

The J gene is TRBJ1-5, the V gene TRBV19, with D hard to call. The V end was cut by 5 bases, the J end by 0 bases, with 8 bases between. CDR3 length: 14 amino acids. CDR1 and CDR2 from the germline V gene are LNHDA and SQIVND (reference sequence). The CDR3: CASSQADSNQPQHF. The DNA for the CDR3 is TGTGCCAGTAGTCAGGCAGATAGCAATCAGCCCCAGCATTTT.

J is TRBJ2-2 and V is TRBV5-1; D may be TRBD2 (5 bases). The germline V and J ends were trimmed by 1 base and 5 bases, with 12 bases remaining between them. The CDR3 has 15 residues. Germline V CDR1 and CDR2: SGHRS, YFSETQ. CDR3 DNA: TGCGCCAGCAGCTTGACATCCGGGGTAACCGGGGAGCTGTTTTTT. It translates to CASSLTSGVTGELFF.

CDR3 sequence (DNA): TGTGCCAGCAGTCGACTAGCGGGGTCCGGGGAGCTGTTTTTT. It specifies CASSRLAGSGELFF. V gene TRBV6-5 combines with J gene TRBJ2-2, with 11 positions matching TRBD2. The CDR3 is 14 amino acids. Trimming removed 5 bases from V and 6 bases from J; junction bases left unmatched: 2. The germline V gene has CDR1 MNHEY and CDR2 SVGAGI.

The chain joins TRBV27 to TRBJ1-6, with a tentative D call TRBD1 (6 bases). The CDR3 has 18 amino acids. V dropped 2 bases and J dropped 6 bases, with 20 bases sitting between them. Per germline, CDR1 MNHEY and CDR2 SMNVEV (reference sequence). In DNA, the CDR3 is TGTGCCAGCAGTTTAGGGACATTTCGTCTTCAAAGTAATTCACCCCTCCACTTT. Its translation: CASSLGTFRLQSNSPLHF.

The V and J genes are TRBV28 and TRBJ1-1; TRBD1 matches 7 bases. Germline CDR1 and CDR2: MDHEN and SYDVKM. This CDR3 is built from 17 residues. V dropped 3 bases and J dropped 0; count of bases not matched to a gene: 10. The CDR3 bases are TGTGCCAGCAGTTTTCGGGGGACAGAACCCATGAACACTGAAGCTTTCTTT. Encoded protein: CASSFRGTEPMNTEAFF.

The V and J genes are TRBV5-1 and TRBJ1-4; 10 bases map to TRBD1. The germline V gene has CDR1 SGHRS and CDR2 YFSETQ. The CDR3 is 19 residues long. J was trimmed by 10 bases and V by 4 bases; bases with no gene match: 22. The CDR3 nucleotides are TGCGCCAGCAGCCCTTGGGGAGGGGGTCCCGGGACAGGGGACGGAAAACTGTTTTTT. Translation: CASSPWGGGPGTGDGKLFF.

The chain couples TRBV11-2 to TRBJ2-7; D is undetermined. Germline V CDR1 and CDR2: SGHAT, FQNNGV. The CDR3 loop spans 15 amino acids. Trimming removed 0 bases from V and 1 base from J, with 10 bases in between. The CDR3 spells CASSLEGALSYEQYF. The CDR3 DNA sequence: TGTGCCAGCAGCTTAGAGGGCGCGTTGTCCTACGAGCAGTACTTC.

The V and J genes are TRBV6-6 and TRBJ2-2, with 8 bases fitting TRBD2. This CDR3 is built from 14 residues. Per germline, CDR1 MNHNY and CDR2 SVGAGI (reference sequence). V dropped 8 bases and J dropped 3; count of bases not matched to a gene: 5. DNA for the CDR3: TGTGCCAGCTGGGATAGCGGGGACACCGGGGAGCTGTTTTTT. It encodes CASWDSGDTGELFF.

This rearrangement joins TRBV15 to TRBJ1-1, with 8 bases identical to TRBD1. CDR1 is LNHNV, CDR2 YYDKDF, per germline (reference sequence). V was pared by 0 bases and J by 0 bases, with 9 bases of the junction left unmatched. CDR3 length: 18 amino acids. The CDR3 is CATSRDSRGPILNTEAFF. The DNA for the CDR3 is TGTGCCACCAGCAGAGATAGCAGGGGGCCGATTTTGAACACTGAAGCTTTCTTT.

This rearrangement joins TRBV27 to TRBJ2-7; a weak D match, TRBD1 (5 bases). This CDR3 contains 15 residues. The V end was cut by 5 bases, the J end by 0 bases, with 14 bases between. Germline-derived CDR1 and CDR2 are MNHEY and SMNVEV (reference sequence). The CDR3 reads CASSPLTASSYEQYF. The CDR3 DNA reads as TGTGCCAGCAGTCCCCTGACAGCGAGCTCCTACGAGCAGTACTTC.

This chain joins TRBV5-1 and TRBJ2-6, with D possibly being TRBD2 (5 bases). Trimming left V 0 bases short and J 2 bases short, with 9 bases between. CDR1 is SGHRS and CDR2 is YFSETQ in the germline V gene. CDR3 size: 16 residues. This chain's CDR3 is CASSLAAGAGANVLTF. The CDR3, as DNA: TGCGCCAGCAGCTTGGCCGCGGGCGCTGGGGCCAACGTCCTGACTTTC.

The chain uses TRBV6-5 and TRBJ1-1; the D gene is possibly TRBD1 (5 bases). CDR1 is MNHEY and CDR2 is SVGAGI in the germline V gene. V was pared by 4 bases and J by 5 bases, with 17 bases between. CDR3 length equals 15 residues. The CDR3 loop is CASSFGQGFRTEAFF. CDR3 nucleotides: TGTGCCAGCAGTTTTGGGCAGGGTTTTCGGACTGAAGCTTTCTTT.